This T cell receptor (beta chain) was sequenced for a study of blood T cell repertoires in COVID-19. Original data processing: Reference gene primer amplification gave estimated nucleated cell counts. Clones were read by immunoSEQ multiplex PCR, and TCRdb kept only the in-frame ones, dropping some. From that table come the V and J calls and clone size; the DNA was used to work out D and trimming. This sample has 140,000 or so clones, with about 80% found just once. The CDR3 runs 15 residues. V gave up 3 bases and J gave up 4 bases, with 13 bases separating them. The V gene's germline CDR1 is KGHDR and CDR2 SFDVKD.

The source of this sequence is a human donor in a cohort sampled during active COVID-19. The chain combines TRBV24-1 with TRBJ2-3, with D perhaps matching TRBD1 (6 bases). Sequenced material: peripheral blood. The CDR3 reads CATSDHRAGADTQYF. The CDR3 DNA reads TGTGCCACCAGTGATCACCGGGCAGGGGCAGATACGCAGTATTTT.